These T cell receptor beta chains were read from a single sample in a study of blood T cell repertoires in COVID-19. Assay used: immunoSEQ multiplex PCR; TCRdb lists only in-frame clones, some missing. The top ten clones hold approximately 3.1% of a sample with 210,000 or so clones, around 85% of them seen once. What was sequenced was PBMCs or T cells enriched from blood (not recorded which). Receptors originate from a woman between 50 and 59 years old in a cohort exposed to, infected with or recovered from COVID-19 (not recorded which). The CDR3 runs from the conserved cysteine through the conserved F or W. The D gene is left open where the match is weak. Size is stated for part of the rows, as once, few or many counts, or as a class when the clone is expanded.

DNA	CDR3	D	V	size	J
TGTGCCAGCAGCTCCTCCAGAGATACGCAGTATTTT	CASSSSRDTQYF	NA	TRBV7-3	once	TRBJ2-3
TGTGCCATCAGTGAGAGACAGGGTGGGACGAACACTGAAGCTTTCTTT	CAISERQGGTNTEAFF	TRBD1	TRBV10-3	NA	TRBJ1-1
TGCGCCAGCAGCCGTGGTAGGGGTGAAAAACTGTTTTTT	CASSRGRGEKLFF	NA	TRBV4-1	few	TRBJ1-4
TGTGCCAGCAGCCATACTGGAGGGGACACTGAAGCTTTCTTT	CASSHTGGDTEAFF	NA	TRBV4-2	few	TRBJ1-1
TGTGCCAGCAGCTTATTGAGGGCGGGGGGGCAGAATGAGCAGTTCTTC	CASSLLRAGGQNEQFF	TRBD2	TRBV5-4	NA	TRBJ2-1
TGTGCCAGCAGCTTCCGACAGGGTTTGGAGGAGACCCAGTACTTC	CASSFRQGLEETQYF	TRBD1	TRBV5-8	once	TRBJ2-5
TGTGCCAGCAGCGGGACGGGACGAAGACACGGGGGGGAAGCTTTCTTT	CASSGTGRRHGGEAFF	NA	TRBV9	NA	TRBJ1-1
TGTGCCAGCAGCCAAGGGCGGGCCCCCCGCCAAGAGACCCAGTACTTC	CASSQGRAPRQETQYF	NA	TRBV4-2	NA	TRBJ2-5
TGTGCCAGCAGAGGGGGACAGAGCTCCTATAATTCACCCCTCCACTTT	CASRGGQSSYNSPLHF	TRBD1	TRBV2	NA	TRBJ1-6
TGTGCCAGTAGTCCCCGTAACACCATGAGCACAGATACGCAGTATTTT	CASSPRNTMSTDTQYF	NA	TRBV19	NA	TRBJ2-3
TGTGCCAGCAGCCTCCGGGACAGGGGATTGGGAAACACCATATATTTT	CASSLRDRGLGNTIYF	TRBD1	TRBV7-2	once	TRBJ1-3
TGTGCCAGCAGCCAGGATCCAACTGGAAACACCATATATTTT	CASSQDPTGNTIYF	NA	TRBV6-5	once	TRBJ1-3
TGTGCCAGCAGCTTGGCCGACTACACAGATACGCAGTATTTT	CASSLADYTDTQYF	NA	TRBV5-4	once	TRBJ2-3
TGTGCCAGCAGCTTAGACAGATTTAATGAAAAACTGTTTTTT	CASSLDRFNEKLFF	NA	TRBV7-2	NA	TRBJ1-4
TGTGCCAGCAGCCACAAGACTAGCGGGGGTCACAATGAGCAGTTCTTC	CASSHKTSGGHNEQFF	TRBD2	TRBV11-2	NA	TRBJ2-1
TGTGCCAGCAGCACCGGACAGGACACTGAAGCTTTCTTT	CASSTGQDTEAFF	TRBD1	TRBV5-4	NA	TRBJ1-1
TGTGCCAGCGGCCTCTTTGATGAGCAGTTCTTC	CASGLFDEQFF	NA	TRBV27	NA	TRBJ2-1
TGTGCCAGTAGTATTCCCACCGACAGCACCAATCAGCCCCAGCATTTT	CASSIPTDSTNQPQHF	NA	TRBV19	NA	TRBJ1-5
TGTGCCAGCAGCAAAGGGACAGCAGAGACCCAGTACTTC	CASSKGTAETQYF	NA	TRBV21-1	NA	TRBJ2-5
TGTGCCAGCAGTCAAGGACTGGTACAAGAGACCCAGTACTTC	CASSQGLVQETQYF	NA	TRBV5-6	NA	TRBJ2-5
TGTGCCAGCAGTTTCTTTTTTCTCGGCGGGGAGCTGTTTTTT	CASSFFFLGGELFF	NA	TRBV27	NA	TRBJ2-2
TGTGCCATCAGTGATGACCGCGGCCACACGCGCCGGAGGCCCTACGAGCAGTACTTC	CAISDDRGHTRRRPYEQYF	NA	TRBV10-3	NA	TRBJ2-7
TGTGCCAGCAGCCAAGATTCCAGCGGGGGCACCGGGGAGCTGTTTTTT	CASSQDSSGGTGELFF	TRBD2	TRBV4-2	NA	TRBJ2-2
TGTGCCAGCAGTTTCGGGGGGGCAGTAGATACGCAGTATTTT	CASSFGGAVDTQYF	TRBD2	TRBV28	few	TRBJ2-3
TGTGCCAGCAGCCCCTTTTTGACAGGGTTGAACACTGAAGCTTTCTTT	CASSPFLTGLNTEAFF	TRBD1	TRBV7-9	NA	TRBJ1-1
TGTGCCAGCTCACGACAGGGAACGAACACCGGGGAGCTGTTTTTT	CASSRQGTNTGELFF	TRBD1	TRBV18	once	TRBJ2-2
TGTGCCAGCTCGCCGGACTTAACGGAGGGCTACACCTTC	CASSPDLTEGYTF	NA	TRBV18	NA	TRBJ1-2
TGTGCCACCAGCAGAAGGGGGGGTCTCACAGATACGCAGTATTTT	CATSRRGGLTDTQYF	NA	TRBV15	NA	TRBJ2-3
TGTGTCAGCACCCGACTAGCGGGGGGGCTCGAGCAGTACTTC	CVSTRLAGGLEQYF	TRBD2	TRBV6-5	NA	TRBJ2-7
TGTGCCATCAACCCGGACAGGGAGAATGAAAAACTGTTTTTT	CAINPDRENEKLFF	TRBD1	TRBV10-3	NA	TRBJ1-4
TGTGCCATCACGGCGTTCCGGGAGACTCAAGAGACCCAGTACTTC	CAITAFRETQETQYF	NA	TRBV10-3	NA	TRBJ2-5
TGCGCCAGCAGCTTGGGTCCTAGCCAAGAGACCCAGTACTTC	CASSLGPSQETQYF	NA	TRBV5-1	NA	TRBJ2-5
TGTGCCAGCTCTAGACAGGGATCGGAGACCCAGTACTTC	CASSRQGSETQYF	TRBD1	TRBV18	NA	TRBJ2-5
TGTGCCAGTAGTGGGATCGGAGGGCGAGAGACCCAGTACTTC	CASSGIGGRETQYF	NA	TRBV19	NA	TRBJ2-5
TGCGCCAGCAGCCGGGACAAACTTACCTACAATGAGCAGTTCTTC	CASSRDKLTYNEQFF	NA	TRBV5-1	NA	TRBJ2-1
TGCAGCGTGAGGGGGGGAGATAGCACAGATACGCAGTATTTT	CSVRGGDSTDTQYF	NA	TRBV29-1	NA	TRBJ2-3
TGCGCCAGCAGCCCGGGACAGGGGAATTTTGGCTACACCTTC	CASSPGQGNFGYTF	TRBD1	TRBV10-2	NA	TRBJ1-2
TGTGCCTGGAGTAGGGACAGGGCTAATCAGCCCCAGCATTTT	CAWSRDRANQPQHF	TRBD1	TRBV30	NA	TRBJ1-5
TGCGCCAGCAGCTTGCAGGTAGGAGGGCTCTCTGGGGCCAACGTCCTGACTTTC	CASSLQVGGLSGANVLTF	NA	TRBV5-1	NA	TRBJ2-6
TGCGCCAGCAGCCAAGAGCGATACAATGAGCAGTTCTTC	CASSQERYNEQFF	NA	TRBV4-3	NA	TRBJ2-1
TGTGCCAGCAGTACCAGACAGGGGGCAACAGATACGCAGTATTTT	CASSTRQGATDTQYF	TRBD1	TRBV7-9	NA	TRBJ2-3
TGCGCCAGCAGCTGGGACAGGTTGAACACTGAAGCTTTCTTT	CASSWDRLNTEAFF	TRBD1	TRBV5-1	NA	TRBJ1-1
TGTGCCAGCATCCAGGTCCTGAACACTGAAGCTTTCTTT	CASIQVLNTEAFF	NA	TRBV6-5	NA	TRBJ1-1
TGTGCCAGCTCACCACCGGGCCATGGAAATCAGCCCCAGCATTTT	CASSPPGHGNQPQHF	NA	TRBV18	NA	TRBJ1-5
TGTGCCAGCAGCGTAGGGTCGGGGGATGTGATCGCTTTCTTT	CASSVGSGDVIAFF	NA	TRBV9	NA	TRBJ1-1
TGTGCCAGCAGCTCAACAGGAATAGAGACCCAGTACTTC	CASSSTGIETQYF	NA	TRBV7-2	NA	TRBJ2-5
TGTGCCAGCAGCCTCCGGGACTCCAATCGGGAGCAGTACTTC	CASSLRDSNREQYF	NA	TRBV7-8	NA	TRBJ2-7
TGTGCCAGCAGCTCCAGGGGATCTTATAATTCACCCCTCCACTTT	CASSSRGSYNSPLHF	NA	TRBV2	NA	TRBJ1-6
TGTGCCAGCTCACCGTACATAACCAGCTACGGGAACTATGGCTACACCTTC	CASSPYITSYGNYGYTF	NA	TRBV18	NA	TRBJ1-2
TGTGCCAGCAGCACGATTATGAGGACAGGGAACGGCTACACCTTC	CASSTIMRTGNGYTF	TRBD1	TRBV28	NA	TRBJ1-2
TGTGCCAGCAGTCTAGCGGGGGGGCGCACAGATACGCAGTATTTT	CASSLAGGRTDTQYF	TRBD2	TRBV28	NA	TRBJ2-3
TGTGCCAGCAGTATCAGGGCACGCGGCTACACCTTC	CASSIRARGYTF	NA	TRBV6-2/TRBV6-3	once	TRBJ1-2
TGTGCCAGTAGTATGAGTGGAGGGGGCGTCGGCAATCAGCCCCAGCATTTT	CASSMSGGGVGNQPQHF	TRBD1	TRBV19	NA	TRBJ1-5
TGTGCCAGCAGTTTAACAGGGAGAGGCACCATATATTTT	CASSLTGRGTIYF	NA	TRBV12-3/TRBV12-4	NA	TRBJ1-3
TGTGCCACTGCCCCGCGGGGGGCCTGGGAGACCCAGTACTTC	CATAPRGAWETQYF	TRBD2	TRBV28	NA	TRBJ2-5